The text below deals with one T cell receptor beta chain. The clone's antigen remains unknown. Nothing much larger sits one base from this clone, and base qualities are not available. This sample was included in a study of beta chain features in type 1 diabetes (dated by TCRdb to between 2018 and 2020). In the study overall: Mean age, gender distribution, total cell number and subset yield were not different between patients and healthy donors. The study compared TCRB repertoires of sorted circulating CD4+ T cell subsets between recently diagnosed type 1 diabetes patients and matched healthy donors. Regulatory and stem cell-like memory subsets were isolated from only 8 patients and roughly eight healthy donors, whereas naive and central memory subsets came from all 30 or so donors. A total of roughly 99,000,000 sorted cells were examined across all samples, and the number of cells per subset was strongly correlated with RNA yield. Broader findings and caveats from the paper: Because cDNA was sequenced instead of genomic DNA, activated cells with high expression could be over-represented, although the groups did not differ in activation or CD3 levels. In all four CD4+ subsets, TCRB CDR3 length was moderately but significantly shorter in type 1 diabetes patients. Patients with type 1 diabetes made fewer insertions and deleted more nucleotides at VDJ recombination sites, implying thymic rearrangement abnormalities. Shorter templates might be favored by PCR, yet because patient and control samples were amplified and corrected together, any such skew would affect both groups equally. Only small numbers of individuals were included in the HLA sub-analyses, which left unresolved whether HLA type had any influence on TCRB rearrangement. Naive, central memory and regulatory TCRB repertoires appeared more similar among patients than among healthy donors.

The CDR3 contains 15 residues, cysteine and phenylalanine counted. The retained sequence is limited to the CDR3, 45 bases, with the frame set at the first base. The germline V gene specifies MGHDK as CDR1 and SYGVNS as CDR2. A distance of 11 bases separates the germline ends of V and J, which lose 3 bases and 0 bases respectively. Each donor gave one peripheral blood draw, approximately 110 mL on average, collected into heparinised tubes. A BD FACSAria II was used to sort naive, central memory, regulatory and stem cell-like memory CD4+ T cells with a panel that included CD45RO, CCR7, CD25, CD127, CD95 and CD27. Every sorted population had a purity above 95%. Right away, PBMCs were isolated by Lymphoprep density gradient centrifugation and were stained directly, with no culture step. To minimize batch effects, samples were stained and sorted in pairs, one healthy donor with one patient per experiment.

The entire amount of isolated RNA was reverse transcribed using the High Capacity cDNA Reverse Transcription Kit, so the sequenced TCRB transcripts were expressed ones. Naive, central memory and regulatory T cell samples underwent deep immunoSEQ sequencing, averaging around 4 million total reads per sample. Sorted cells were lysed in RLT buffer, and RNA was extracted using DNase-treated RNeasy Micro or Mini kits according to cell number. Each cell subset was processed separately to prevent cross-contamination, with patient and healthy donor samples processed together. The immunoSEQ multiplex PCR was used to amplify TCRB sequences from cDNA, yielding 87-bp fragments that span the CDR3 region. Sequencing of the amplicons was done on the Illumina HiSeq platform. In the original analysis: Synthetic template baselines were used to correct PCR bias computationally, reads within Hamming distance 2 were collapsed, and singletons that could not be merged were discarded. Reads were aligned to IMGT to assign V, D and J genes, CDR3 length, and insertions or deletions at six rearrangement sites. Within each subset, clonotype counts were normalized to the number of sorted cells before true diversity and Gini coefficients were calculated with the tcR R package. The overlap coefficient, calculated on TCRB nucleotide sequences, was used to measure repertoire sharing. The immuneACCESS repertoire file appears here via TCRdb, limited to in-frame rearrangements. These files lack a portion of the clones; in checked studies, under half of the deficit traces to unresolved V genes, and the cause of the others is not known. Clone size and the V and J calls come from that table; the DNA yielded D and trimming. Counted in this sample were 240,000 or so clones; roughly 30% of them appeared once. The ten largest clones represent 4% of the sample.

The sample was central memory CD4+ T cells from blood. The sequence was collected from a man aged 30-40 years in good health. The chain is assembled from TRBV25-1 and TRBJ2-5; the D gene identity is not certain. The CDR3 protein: CASSEIGYNQETQYF. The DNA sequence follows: TGTGCCAGCAGTGAGATTGGGTATAACCAAGAGACCCAGTACTTC.